These T cell receptor beta chains were read from a single sample in a study of lymphopenia after photon versus proton radiotherapy. Assay: immunoSEQ multiplex PCR; the TCRdb copy retains only in-frame clones and omits some. In the table there are 75,000 to 90,000 clones, around four fifths of which are singletons. Sample: peripheral blood, taken from a patient treated with proton-based radiotherapy. These receptor sequences come from a man aged 55 to 70 with pancreatic cancer. CDR3s leave out the opening cysteine and the closing phenylalanine or tryptophan. D genes are given only for firm matches.

v_gene: TRBV4-2
d_gene: -
len: 14
j_gene: TRBJ2-2
CDR3aa: ASSQDTGTNTGELF

v_gene: TRBV4-2
d_gene: TRBD2
len: 13
j_gene: TRBJ2-3
CDR3aa: ASSQRLAGLDTQY

v_gene: TRBV2
d_gene: TRBD1
len: 13
j_gene: TRBJ2-2
CDR3aa: ASSGDRGYTGELF

v_gene: TRBV10-1
d_gene: -
len: 12
j_gene: TRBJ2-2
CDR3aa: ASSEEAGTGELF

v_gene: TRBV5-5
d_gene: -
len: 14
j_gene: TRBJ1-1
CDR3aa: ASSSASRGSYTEAF

v_gene: TRBV11-3
d_gene: -
len: 12
j_gene: TRBJ1-3
CDR3aa: ASSLRGAGNTIY

v_gene: TRBV2
d_gene: -
len: 10
j_gene: TRBJ1-1
CDR3aa: ASSATRVEAF

v_gene: TRBV5-1
d_gene: TRBD1
len: 13
j_gene: TRBJ1-1
CDR3aa: ASSGGQGDGTEAF

v_gene: TRBV5-1
d_gene: -
len: 14
j_gene: TRBJ1-1
CDR3aa: ASSLVSGLGNTEAF

v_gene: TRBV7-2
d_gene: -
len: 13
j_gene: TRBJ2-1
CDR3aa: ASSLAPLAYNEQF

v_gene: TRBV14
d_gene: -
len: 13
j_gene: TRBJ2-1
CDR3aa: ASSQEWLSYNEQF

v_gene: TRBV9
d_gene: TRBD2
len: 14
j_gene: TRBJ2-3
CDR3aa: ASSVSFLAVTDTQY

v_gene: TRBV7-9
d_gene: -
len: 11
j_gene: TRBJ2-7
CDR3aa: ASSPTQVYEQY

v_gene: TRBV28
d_gene: -
len: 13
j_gene: TRBJ2-7
CDR3aa: ASSLEARGSHEQY

v_gene: TRBV19
d_gene: -
len: 12
j_gene: TRBJ1-6
CDR3aa: ASSSDSYNSPLH

v_gene: TRBV29-1
d_gene: -
len: 11
j_gene: TRBJ1-3
CDR3aa: SASPLSGNTIY

v_gene: TRBV10-3
d_gene: -
len: 11
j_gene: TRBJ1-2
CDR3aa: AIRPDSSAGYT

v_gene: TRBV7-2
d_gene: -
len: 17
j_gene: TRBJ2-7
CDR3aa: ASSGRGVAGPELSYEQY

v_gene: TRBV9
d_gene: -
len: 13
j_gene: TRBJ2-2
CDR3aa: ASSVDSSRTGELF

v_gene: TRBV28
d_gene: TRBD2
len: 13
j_gene: TRBJ2-1
CDR3aa: ASRRTSGLLVEQF

v_gene: TRBV7-8
d_gene: TRBD1
len: 10
j_gene: TRBJ2-7
CDR3aa: AASTGVGEQY

v_gene: TRBV28
d_gene: -
len: 12
j_gene: TRBJ1-6
CDR3aa: ASSPAGRSSPLH

v_gene: TRBV30
d_gene: -
len: 9
j_gene: TRBJ2-5
CDR3aa: AWSTGETQY

v_gene: TRBV19
d_gene: -
len: 9
j_gene: TRBJ2-2
CDR3aa: ASSIRGELF

v_gene: TRBV30
d_gene: -
len: 11
j_gene: TRBJ1-3
CDR3aa: AWSKGVGNTIY

v_gene: TRBV5-1
d_gene: -
len: 13
j_gene: TRBJ1-1
CDR3aa: ASSQATGYHTEAF

v_gene: TRBV10-3
d_gene: TRBD1
len: 13
j_gene: TRBJ2-3
CDR3aa: AISARTGPTDTQY